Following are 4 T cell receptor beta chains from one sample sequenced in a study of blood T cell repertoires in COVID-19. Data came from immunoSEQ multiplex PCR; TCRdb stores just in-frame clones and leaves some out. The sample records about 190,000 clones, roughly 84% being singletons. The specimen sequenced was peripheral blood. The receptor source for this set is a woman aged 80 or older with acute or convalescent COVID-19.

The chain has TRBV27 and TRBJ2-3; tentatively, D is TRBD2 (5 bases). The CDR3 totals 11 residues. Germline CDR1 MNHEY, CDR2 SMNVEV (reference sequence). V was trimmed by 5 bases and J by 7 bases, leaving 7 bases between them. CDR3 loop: CASSPGNTQYF. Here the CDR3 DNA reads TGTGCCAGCAGTCCCGGGAATACGCAGTATTTT.

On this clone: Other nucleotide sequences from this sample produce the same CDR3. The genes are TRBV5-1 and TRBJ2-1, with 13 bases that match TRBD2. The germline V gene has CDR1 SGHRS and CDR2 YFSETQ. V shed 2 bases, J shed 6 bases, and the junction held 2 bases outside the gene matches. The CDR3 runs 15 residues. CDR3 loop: CASSLLAGGGNEQFF. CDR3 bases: TGCGCCAGCAGCTTACTAGCGGGAGGGGGCAATGAGCAGTTCTTC. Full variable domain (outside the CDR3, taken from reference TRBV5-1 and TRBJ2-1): KAGVTQTPRYLIKTRGQQVTLSCSPISGHRSVSWYQQTPGQGLQFLFEYFSETQRNKGNFPGRFSGRQFSNSRSEMNVSTLELGDSALYLCASSLLAGGGNEQFFGPGTRLTVL.

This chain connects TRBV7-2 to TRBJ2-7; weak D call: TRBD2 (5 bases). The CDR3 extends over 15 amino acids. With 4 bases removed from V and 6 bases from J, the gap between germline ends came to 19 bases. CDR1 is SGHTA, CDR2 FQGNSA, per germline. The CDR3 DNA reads TGTGCCAGCAGCTCTAGTTCGTCGGGGAGCGGCGAGCAGTACTTC. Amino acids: CASSSSSSGSGEQYF.

The CDR3 DNA reads as TGTGCCAGCAGCTTAGGGGCTAGCAGGAACGAGCAGTACTTC. Protein: CASSLGASRNEQYF. The chain employs TRBV7-2 and TRBJ2-7, with D perhaps TRBD2 (5 bases). Germline lookup yields CDR1 SGHTA and CDR2 FQGNSA. CDR3 length: 14 residues. Trimming took off 1 base at V and 5 bases at J, with 12 bases between the two ends.